This T cell receptor (beta chain) was recorded in a study of early T cells in non-severe SARS-CoV-2 infection. Overall study context: The authors sequenced bulk RNA from unsorted whole blood, leaving chains unpaired. General observations from the study: Matching against VDJdb likely underestimated virus-specific expansions, favoring anti-spike CD8.

The library protocol tagged individual cDNA molecules with unique molecular identifiers. TCRdb processed the 5' RACE reads anew with MiXCR; each CDR3 protein has one entry. The data contain about 49,000 distinct CDR3 sequences, approximately 12% of them singletons. V lost 0 bases and J lost 5; bases outside the gene matches: 8. Germline CDR1 and CDR2: SGHVS and FQNEAQ. This CDR3 has 17 residues. This clonotype was seen many times. Its antigen is not identified. The J gene is TRBJ2-2, the V gene TRBV7-8; TRBD2 agrees at 8 bases. Sequenced input: whole blood. This receptor was taken from an adult who was a healthcare worker with PCR-confirmed SARS-CoV-2 infection or an uninfected control (not recorded which). The CDR3 nucleotides read TGTGCCAGCAGCTTAGCACGTGGGACTAGTAATACCGGGGAGCTGTTTTTT. Translation gives CASSLARGTSNTGELFF.